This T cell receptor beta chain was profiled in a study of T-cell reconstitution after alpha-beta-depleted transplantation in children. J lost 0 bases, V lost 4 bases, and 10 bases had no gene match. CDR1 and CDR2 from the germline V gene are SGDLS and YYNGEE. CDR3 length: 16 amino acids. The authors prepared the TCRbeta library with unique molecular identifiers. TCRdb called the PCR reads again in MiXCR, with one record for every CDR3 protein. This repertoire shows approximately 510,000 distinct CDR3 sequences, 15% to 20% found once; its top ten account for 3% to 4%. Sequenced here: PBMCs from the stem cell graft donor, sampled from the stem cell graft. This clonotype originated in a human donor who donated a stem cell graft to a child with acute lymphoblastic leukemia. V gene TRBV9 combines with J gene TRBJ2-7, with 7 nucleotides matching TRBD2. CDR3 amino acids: CASSPRGVKSSYEQYF. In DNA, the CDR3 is TGTGCCAGCAGCCCTCGGGGGGTCAAGAGCTCCTACGAGCAGTACTTC. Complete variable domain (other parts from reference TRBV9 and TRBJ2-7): DSGVTQTPKHLITATGQRVTLRCSPRSGDLSVYWYQQSLDQGLQFLIQYYNGEERAKGNILERFSAQQFPDLHSELNLSSLELGDSALYFCASSPRGVKSSYEQYFGPGTRLTVT.